This T cell receptor beta chain was identified in a study of T cell changes during pregnancy in multiple sclerosis. Generated by immunoSEQ multiplex PCR, the TCRdb table keeps only in-frame clones and is missing some. The sample carries nearly 110,000 clones, 85% to 95% recorded once. The source material was peripheral blood, sampled after pregnancy. This receptor was identified in a female donor with multiple sclerosis, enrolled in a pregnancy study.

This CDR3 is CASSLEQGPNEKLFF. CDR3 DNA sequence: TGCGCCAGCAGCTTGGAACAGGGGCCTAATGAAAAACTGTTTTTT. The chain employs TRBV5-1 and TRBJ1-4; the match to TRBD1 covers 7 bases. Germline V gene data show CDR1 as SGHRS and CDR2 as YFSETQ. V was clipped by 0 bases and J by 3 bases; unmatched bases: 2. The CDR3 covers 15 residues.